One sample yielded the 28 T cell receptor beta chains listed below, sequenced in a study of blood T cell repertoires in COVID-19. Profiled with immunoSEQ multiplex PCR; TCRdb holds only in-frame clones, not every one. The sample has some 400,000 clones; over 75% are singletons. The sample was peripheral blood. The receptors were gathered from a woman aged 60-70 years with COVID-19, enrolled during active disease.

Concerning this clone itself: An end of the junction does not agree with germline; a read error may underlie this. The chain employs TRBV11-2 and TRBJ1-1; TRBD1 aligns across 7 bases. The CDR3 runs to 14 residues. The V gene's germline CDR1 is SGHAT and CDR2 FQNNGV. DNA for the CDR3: TGTGCCAGCACCAAGGACAGGTATGGCACTGAAACTTTCTTT. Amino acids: CASTKDRYGTETFF.

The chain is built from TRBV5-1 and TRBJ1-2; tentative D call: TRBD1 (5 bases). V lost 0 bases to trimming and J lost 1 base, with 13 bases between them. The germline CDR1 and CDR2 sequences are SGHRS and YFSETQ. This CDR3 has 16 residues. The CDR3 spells CASSLGGVQGNYGYTF. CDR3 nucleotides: TGCGCCAGCAGCTTGGGGGGTGTCCAGGGTAACTATGGCTACACCTTC.

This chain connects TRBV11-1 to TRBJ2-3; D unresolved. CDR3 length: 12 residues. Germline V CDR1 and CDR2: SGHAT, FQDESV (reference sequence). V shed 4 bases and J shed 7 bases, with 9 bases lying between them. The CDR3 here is CASSSSLYTQYF. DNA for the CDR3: TGTGCCAGCAGCTCTTCGTTATATACGCAGTATTTT. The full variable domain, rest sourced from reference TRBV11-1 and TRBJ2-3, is EAEVAQSPRYKITEKSQAVAFWCDPISGHATLYWYRQILGQGPELLVQFQDESVVDDSQLPKDRFSAERLKGVDSTLKIQPAELGDSAMYLCASSSSLYTQYFGPGTRLTVL.

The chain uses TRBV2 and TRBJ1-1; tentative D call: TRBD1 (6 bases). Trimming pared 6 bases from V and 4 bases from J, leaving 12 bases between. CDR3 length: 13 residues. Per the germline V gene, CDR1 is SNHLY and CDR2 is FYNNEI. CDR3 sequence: CASSLEGVTEAFF. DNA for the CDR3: TGTGCCAGCAGCCTCGAGGGGGTCACTGAAGCTTTCTTT.

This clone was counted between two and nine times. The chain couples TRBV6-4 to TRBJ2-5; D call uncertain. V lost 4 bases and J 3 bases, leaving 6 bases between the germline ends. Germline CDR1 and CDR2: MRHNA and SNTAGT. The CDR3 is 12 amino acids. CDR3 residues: CASSVTEETQYF. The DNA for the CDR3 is TGTGCCAGCAGTGTAACGGAAGAGACCCAGTACTTC.

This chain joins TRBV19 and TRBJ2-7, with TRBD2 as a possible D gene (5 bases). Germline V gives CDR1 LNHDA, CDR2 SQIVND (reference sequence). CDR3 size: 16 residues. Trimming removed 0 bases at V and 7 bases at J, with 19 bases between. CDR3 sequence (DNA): TGTGCCAGTAGTATAGATCCCTTTGCGGGTCTAGGGGAGCAGTACTTC. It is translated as CASSIDPFAGLGEQYF. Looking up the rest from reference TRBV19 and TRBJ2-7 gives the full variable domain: DGGITQSPKYLFRKEGQNVTLSCEQNLNHDAMYWYRQDPGQGLRLIYYSQIVNDFQKGDIAEGYSVSREKKESFPLTVTSAQKNPTAFYLCASSIDPFAGLGEQYFGPGTRLTVT.

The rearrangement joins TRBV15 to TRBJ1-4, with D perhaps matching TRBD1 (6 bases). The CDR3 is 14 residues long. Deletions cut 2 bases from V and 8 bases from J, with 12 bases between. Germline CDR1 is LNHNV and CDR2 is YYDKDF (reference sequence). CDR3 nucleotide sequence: TGTGCCACCAGCAGATCTACAGGGAAGGAAAAACTGTTTTTT. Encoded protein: CATSRSTGKEKLFF.

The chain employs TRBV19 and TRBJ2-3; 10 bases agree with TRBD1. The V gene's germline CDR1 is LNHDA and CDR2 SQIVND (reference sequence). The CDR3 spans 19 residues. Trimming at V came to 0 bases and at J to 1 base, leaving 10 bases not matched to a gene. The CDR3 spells CASSIDLGTGAFRTDTQYF. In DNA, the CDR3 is TGTGCCAGTAGTATAGATCTTGGGACAGGGGCCTTTCGCACAGATACGCAGTATTTT.

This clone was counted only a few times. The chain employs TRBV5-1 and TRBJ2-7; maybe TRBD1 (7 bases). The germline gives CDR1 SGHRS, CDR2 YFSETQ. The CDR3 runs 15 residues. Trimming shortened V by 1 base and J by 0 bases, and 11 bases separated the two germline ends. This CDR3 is CASSLNQGGSYEQYF. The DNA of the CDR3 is TGCGCCAGCAGCTTGAATCAGGGGGGCTCCTACGAGCAGTACTTC.

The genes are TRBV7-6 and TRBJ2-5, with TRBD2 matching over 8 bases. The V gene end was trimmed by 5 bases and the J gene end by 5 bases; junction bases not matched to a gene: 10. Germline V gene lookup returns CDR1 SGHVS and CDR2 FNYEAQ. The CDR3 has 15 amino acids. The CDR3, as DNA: TGTGCCAGCAGCCCAACGGGGGGGGACGCGGAGACCCAGTACTTC. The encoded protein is CASSPTGGDAETQYF.

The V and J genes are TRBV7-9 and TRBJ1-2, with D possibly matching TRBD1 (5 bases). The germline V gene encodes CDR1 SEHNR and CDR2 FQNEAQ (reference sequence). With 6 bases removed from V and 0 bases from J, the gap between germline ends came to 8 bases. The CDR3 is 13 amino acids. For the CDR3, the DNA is TGTGCCAGCAGTGGGGGGGCTAACTATGGCTACACCTTC. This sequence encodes CASSGGANYGYTF.

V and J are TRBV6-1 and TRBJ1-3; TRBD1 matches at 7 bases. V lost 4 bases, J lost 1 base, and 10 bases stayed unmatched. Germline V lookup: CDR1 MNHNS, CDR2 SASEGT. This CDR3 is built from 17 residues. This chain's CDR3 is CASSARQGLVSGNTIYF. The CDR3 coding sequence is TGTGCCAGCAGTGCCCGACAGGGACTAGTGTCTGGAAACACCATATATTTT.

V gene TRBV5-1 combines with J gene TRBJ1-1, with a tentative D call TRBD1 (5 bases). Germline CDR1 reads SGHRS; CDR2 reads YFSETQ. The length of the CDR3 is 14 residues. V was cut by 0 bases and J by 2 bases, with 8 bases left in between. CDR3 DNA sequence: TGCGCCAGCAGCTTGGTTAGGGGAAACACTGAAGCTTTCTTT. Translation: CASSLVRGNTEAFF.

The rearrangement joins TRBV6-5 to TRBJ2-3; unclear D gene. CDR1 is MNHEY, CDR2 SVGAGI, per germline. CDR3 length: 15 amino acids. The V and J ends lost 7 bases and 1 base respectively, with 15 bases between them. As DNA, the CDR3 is TGTGCCAGCATGCGATCTAGTTGGGGCACAGATACGCAGTATTTT. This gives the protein CASMRSSWGTDTQYF.

The CDR3: CASSLSSRGQDTQYF. CDR3 sequence (DNA): TGTGCCAGCTCACTGAGCTCGCGGGGACAGGATACGCAGTATTTT. The V and J genes are TRBV18 and TRBJ2-3, with D perhaps matching TRBD1 (7 bases). The germline V gene encodes CDR1 KGHSH and CDR2 LQKENI. Trimming left V 4 bases short and J 6 bases short, with 17 bases between. This CDR3 spans 15 amino acids.

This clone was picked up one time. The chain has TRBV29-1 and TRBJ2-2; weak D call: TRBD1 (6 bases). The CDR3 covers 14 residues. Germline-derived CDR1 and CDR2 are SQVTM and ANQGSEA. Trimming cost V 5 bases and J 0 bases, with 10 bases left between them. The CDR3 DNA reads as TGCAGCGTTAAGGCAGGGGCGAACACCGGGGAGCTGTTTTTT. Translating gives CSVKAGANTGELFF.

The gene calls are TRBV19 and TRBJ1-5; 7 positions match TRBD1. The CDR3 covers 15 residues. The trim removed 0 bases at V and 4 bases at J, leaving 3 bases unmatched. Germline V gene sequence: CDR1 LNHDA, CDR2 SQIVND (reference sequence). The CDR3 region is CASSIEGQKNQPQHF. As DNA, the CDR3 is TGTGCCAGTAGTATAGAGGGACAGAAAAATCAGCCCCAGCATTTT. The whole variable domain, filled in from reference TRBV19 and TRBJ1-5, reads DGGITQSPKYLFRKEGQNVTLSCEQNLNHDAMYWYRQDPGQGLRLIYYSQIVNDFQKGDIAEGYSVSREKKESFPLTVTSAQKNPTAFYLCASSIEGQKNQPQHFGDGTRLSIL.

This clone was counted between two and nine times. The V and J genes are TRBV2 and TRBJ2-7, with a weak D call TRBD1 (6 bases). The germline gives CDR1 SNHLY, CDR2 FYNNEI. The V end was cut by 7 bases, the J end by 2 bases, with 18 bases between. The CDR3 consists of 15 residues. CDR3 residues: CASTQPGHGTYEQYF. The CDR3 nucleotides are TGTGCCAGCACGCAACCGGGACACGGAACCTACGAGCAGTACTTC.

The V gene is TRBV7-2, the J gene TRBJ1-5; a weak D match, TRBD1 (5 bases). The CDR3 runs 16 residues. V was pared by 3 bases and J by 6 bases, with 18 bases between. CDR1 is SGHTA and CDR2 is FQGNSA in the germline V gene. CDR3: CASSLGSGTRGQPQHF. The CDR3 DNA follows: TGTGCCAGCAGCTTGGGGTCTGGGACGCGGGGTCAGCCCCAGCATTTT.

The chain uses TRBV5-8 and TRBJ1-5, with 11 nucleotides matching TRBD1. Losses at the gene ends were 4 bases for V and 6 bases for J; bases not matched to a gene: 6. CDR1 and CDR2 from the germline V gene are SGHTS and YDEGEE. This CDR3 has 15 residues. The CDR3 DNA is TGTGCCAGCAGCCCGGGGACAGGGGGTGGTCAGCCCCAGCATTTT. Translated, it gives CASSPGTGGGQPQHF. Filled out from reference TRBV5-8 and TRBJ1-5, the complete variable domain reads EAGVTQSPTHLIKTRGQQATLRCSPISGHTSVYWYQQALGLGLQFLLWYDEGEERNRGNFPPRFSGRQFPNYSSELNVNALELEDSALYLCASSPGTGGGQPQHFGDGTRLSIL.

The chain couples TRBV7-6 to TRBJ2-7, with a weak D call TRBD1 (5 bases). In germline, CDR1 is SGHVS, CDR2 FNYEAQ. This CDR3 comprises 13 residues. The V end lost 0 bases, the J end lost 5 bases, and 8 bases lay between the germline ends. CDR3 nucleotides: TGTGCCAGCAGCTTAGCCAGGGTCCACGAGCAGTACTTC. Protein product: CASSLARVHEQYF.

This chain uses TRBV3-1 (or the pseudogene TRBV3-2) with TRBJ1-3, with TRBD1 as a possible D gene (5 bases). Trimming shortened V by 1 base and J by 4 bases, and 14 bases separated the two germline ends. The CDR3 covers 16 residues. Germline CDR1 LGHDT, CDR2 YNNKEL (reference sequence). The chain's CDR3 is CASSQAFTGFGNTIYF. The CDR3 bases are TGTGCCAGCAGCCAAGCATTTACAGGTTTCGGAAACACCATATATTTT.

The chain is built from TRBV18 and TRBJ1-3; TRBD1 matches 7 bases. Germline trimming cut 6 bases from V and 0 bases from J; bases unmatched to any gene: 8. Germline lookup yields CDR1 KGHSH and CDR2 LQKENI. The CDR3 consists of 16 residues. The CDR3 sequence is CASSPAGGGSGNTIYF. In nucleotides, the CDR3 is TGTGCCAGCTCTCCTGCAGGGGGAGGCTCTGGAAACACCATATATTTT.

CDR3 in DNA: TGTGCCAGCAGCCCAAGGAACCCCGGGACAGGAAACACTGAAGCTTTCTTT. Translating it yields CASSPRNPGTGNTEAFF. The rearrangement uses TRBV4-2 and TRBJ1-1; the match to TRBD1 covers 8 bases. Germline CDR1 LGHNA, CDR2 YNFKEQ. CDR3 size: 17 residues. The V and J ends lost 4 bases and 2 bases, in that order; junction bases with no gene match: 12.

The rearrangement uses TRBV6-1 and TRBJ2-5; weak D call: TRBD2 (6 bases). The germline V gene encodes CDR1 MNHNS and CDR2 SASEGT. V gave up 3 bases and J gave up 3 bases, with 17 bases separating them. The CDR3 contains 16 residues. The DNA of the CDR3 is TGTGCCAGCAGTGACCTGAGGGGCTGGGGGGAAGAGACCCAGTACTTC. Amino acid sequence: CASSDLRGWGEETQYF.

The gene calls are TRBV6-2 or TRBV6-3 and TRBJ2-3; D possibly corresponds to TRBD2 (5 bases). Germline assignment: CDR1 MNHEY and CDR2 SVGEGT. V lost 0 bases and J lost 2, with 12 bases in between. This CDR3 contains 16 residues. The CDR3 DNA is TGTGCCAGCAGTTACTCGCGGATCGGGGTCACAGATACGCAGTATTTT. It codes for CASSYSRIGVTDTQYF.

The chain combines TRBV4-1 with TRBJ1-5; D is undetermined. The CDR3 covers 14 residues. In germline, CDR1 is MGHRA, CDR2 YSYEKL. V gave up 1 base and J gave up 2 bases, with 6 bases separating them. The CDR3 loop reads CASSQGPGNQPQHF. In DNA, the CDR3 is TGCGCCAGCAGCCAAGGGCCAGGCAATCAGCCCCAGCATTTT.

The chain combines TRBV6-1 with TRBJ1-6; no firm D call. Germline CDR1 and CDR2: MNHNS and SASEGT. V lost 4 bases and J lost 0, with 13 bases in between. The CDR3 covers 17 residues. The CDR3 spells CASSGGLTSSYNSPLHF. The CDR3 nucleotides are TGTGCCAGCAGTGGCGGACTGACTAGCTCCTATAATTCACCCCTCCACTTT.